Each of the 2 T cell receptor beta chains below was sequenced from the same sample in a study of post-analysis software for immune sequencing data. Study-wide results and limits: Patients used about five TRBV segments, including TRBV5-6, TRBV5-1 and TRBV20-1, more often than controls.

Libraries were made from TCR beta cDNA, and they carried unique molecular identifiers. MiXCR, run by TCRdb on the PCR reads, gives a single entry per CDR3 protein. The sample carries 750,000 to 900,000 distinct CDR3 sequences, under 60% recorded once. What these receptors recognize is not known. Sequenced input: blood. These TCRs come from a girl aged 10-17 years with multiple sclerosis.

The CDR3 reads CSASSYGGASDTQYF. In DNA form, the CDR3 reads TGCAGTGCTAGTTCTTACGGGGGCGCGTCAGATACGCAGTATTTT. This chain joins TRBV20-1 and TRBJ2-3; tentatively, D is TRBD1 or TRBD2 (6 bases each). This CDR3 is built from 15 residues. Germline V gene sequence: CDR1 DFQATT, CDR2 SNEGSKA (reference sequence). Deletions cut 3 bases from V and 4 bases from J, with 17 bases between.

The gene calls are TRBV7-9 and TRBJ2-7; weak D call: TRBD1 (6 bases). The V and J ends lost 5 bases and 2 bases respectively, with 13 bases between them. The germline V gene encodes CDR1 SEHNR and CDR2 FQNEAQ (reference sequence). This CDR3 is 14 amino acids long. For the CDR3, the DNA is TGTGCCAGCAGCGCGCTGGGACAACCCTACGAGCAGTACTTC. It yields the protein CASSALGQPYEQYF.